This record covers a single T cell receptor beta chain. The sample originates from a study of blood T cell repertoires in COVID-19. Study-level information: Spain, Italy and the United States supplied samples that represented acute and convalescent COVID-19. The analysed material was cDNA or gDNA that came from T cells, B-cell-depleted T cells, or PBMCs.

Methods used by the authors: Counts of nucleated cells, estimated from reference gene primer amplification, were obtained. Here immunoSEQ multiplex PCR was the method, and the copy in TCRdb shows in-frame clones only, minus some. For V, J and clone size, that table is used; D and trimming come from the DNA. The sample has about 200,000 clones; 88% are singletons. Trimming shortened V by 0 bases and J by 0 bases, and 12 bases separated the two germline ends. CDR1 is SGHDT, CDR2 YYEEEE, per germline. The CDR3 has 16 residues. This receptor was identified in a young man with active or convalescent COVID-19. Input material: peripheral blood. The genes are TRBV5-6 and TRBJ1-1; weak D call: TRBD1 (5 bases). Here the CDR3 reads CASSLVDRLLNTEAFF. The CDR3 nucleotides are TGTGCCAGCAGCTTGGTCGACAGATTACTGAACACTGAAGCTTTCTTT.